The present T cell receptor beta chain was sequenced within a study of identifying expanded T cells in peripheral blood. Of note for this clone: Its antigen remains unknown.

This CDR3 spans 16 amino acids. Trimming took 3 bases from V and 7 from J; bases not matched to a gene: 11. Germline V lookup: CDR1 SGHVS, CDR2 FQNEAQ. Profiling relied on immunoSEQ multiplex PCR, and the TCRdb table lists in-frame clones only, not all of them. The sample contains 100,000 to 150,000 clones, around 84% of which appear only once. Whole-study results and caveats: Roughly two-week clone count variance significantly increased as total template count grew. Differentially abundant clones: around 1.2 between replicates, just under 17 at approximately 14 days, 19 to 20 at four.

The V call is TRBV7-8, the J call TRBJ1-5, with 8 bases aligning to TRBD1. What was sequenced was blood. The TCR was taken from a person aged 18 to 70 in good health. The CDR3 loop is CASSFRQGKGGQPQHF. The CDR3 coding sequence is TGTGCCAGCAGCTTCCGACAGGGGAAAGGTGGACAGCCCCAGCATTTT.